A single sample gave rise to the 22 T cell receptor beta chains below, sequenced in a study of cytomegalovirus exposure and HLA in healthy donors. PCR primers comprised 60 Vbeta and 13 Jbeta primers. Method: immunoSEQ multiplex PCR; TCRdb's copy keeps in-frame clones and lacks some. The sample has around 55,000 clones, about four fifths seen once. The sequencing sample was made of PBMCs. These receptors were obtained from a female donor in good health and CMV-seronegative.

The chain employs TRBV7-2 and TRBJ2-5; perhaps TRBD1 as D (5 bases). CDR1 is SGHTA and CDR2 is FQGNSA in the germline V gene. The CDR3 consists of 15 residues. Between the trimmed V and J ends, which lost 1 base and 1 base, there was a span of 10 bases. Here the CDR3 reads CASSLGQPRQETQYF. The CDR3 DNA is TGTGCCAGCAGCTTAGGACAGCCCCGCCAAGAGACCCAGTACTTC.

This chain links TRBV5-1 with TRBJ2-7; D perhaps matches TRBD1 (6 bases). There are 14 residues in the CDR3. Trimming pared 0 bases from V and 3 bases from J, leaving 10 bases between. Germline CDR1 is SGHRS and CDR2 is YFSETQ. Written as DNA, the CDR3 is TGCGCCAGCAGCTTGGGTCGGGACAACTACGAGCAGTACTTC. Its protein product is CASSLGRDNYEQYF.

This chain connects TRBV12-5 to TRBJ2-7; no clear D gene. Germline CDR1 is LGHNT and CDR2 is FRNRAP. This CDR3 has 16 residues. V was pared by 1 base and J by 0 bases, with 13 bases between. In DNA form, the CDR3 reads TGTGCTAGTGGTTTGGCCGTGGTGCAGGACTCCTACGAGCAGTACTTC. Protein sequence: CASGLAVVQDSYEQYF.

The chain carries TRBV9 and TRBJ1-1; 8 bases line up with TRBD1. Germline CDR1 reads SGDLS; CDR2 reads YYNGEE. Germline trimming cut 3 bases from V and 2 bases from J; bases unmatched to any gene: 6. This CDR3 is built from 15 residues. In nucleotides, the CDR3 is TGTGCCAGCAGCGGGGACAGGCCTTTTAACACTGAAGCTTTCTTT. Encoded protein: CASSGDRPFNTEAFF.

The chain combines TRBV6-1 with TRBJ2-5; possible D gene TRBD2, 5 bases. This CDR3 contains 14 residues. The V gene lost 1 base and the J gene lost 5 bases, with 11 bases spanning the gap. Per the germline V gene, CDR1 is MNHNS and CDR2 is SASEGT. This CDR3 is CASSEDLRRETQYF. The DNA of the CDR3 is TGTGCCAGCAGTGAAGACCTAAGGAGGGAGACCCAGTACTTC.

The chain recombines TRBV9 with TRBJ2-5; no firm D call. Trimming removed 0 bases from V and 1 base from J, with 7 bases in between. Looked up from germline, CDR1 is SGDLS and CDR2 is YYNGEE. The CDR3 is made up of 14 amino acids. CDR3: CASSVDLFQETQYF. The DNA for the CDR3 is TGTGCCAGCAGCGTAGACCTATTCCAAGAGACCCAGTACTTC.

This clone has just a few counts. J is TRBJ2-5 and V is TRBV5-1, with 7 bases matching TRBD1. The better agreement between TRBJ2-7 and the DNA end casts doubt on the J call. The CDR3 contains 13 residues. Germline V gives CDR1 SGHRS, CDR2 YFSETQ. The CDR3 region is CASHSTGATEQYF. The CDR3 nucleotides are TGCGCCAGCCATTCTACAGGGGCGACCGAGCAGTACTTC.

The rearrangement joins TRBV7-2 to TRBJ1-3, with D possibly matching TRBD1 (6 bases). Trimming took off 1 base at V and 4 bases at J, with 20 bases between the two ends. Germline CDR1 is SGHTA and CDR2 is FQGNSA. The CDR3 runs 18 residues. The CDR3 loop is CASSLGFRDITQGNTIYF. In DNA, the CDR3 is TGTGCCAGCAGCTTAGGTTTCCGGGACATAACCCAGGGAAACACCATATATTTT.

The chain carries TRBV7-9 and TRBJ2-1, with D perhaps matching TRBD2 (5 bases). The CDR3 is 13 residues long. CDR1 and CDR2 from the germline V gene are SEHNR and FQNEAQ (reference sequence). The ends were cut back, 5 bases at V and 10 bases at J, with 15 bases in the middle. The CDR3: CASSKARANEQFF. The CDR3 bases are TGTGCCAGCAGCAAAGCGCGGGCGAACGAGCAGTTCTTC.

V usage is TRBV5-1 and J usage is TRBJ2-1, with TRBD1 as a possible D gene (8 bases). The CDR3 runs to 15 residues. V lost 0 bases and J lost 8, with 15 bases in between. Germline values: CDR1 SGHRS, CDR2 YFSETQ. The CDR3 DNA sequence: TGCGCCAGCAGCTTGGGAACACAGGGGGGGTATGAGCAGTTCTTC. It translates to CASSLGTQGGYEQFF.

This chain links TRBV4-2 with TRBJ2-7; D may be TRBD1 (6 bases). V dropped 2 bases and J dropped 6 bases, with 17 bases sitting between them. The CDR3 covers 15 residues. CDR1 is LGHNA and CDR2 is YNFKEQ in the germline V gene. The chain's CDR3 is CASSQSITTGSEQYF. CDR3 nucleotide sequence: TGTGCCAGCAGCCAAAGTATCACGACAGGTTCCGAGCAGTACTTC.

The CDR3 here is CSVERQINTEAFF. The CDR3 nucleotides read TGCAGCGTTGAACGACAGATCAACACTGAAGCTTTCTTT. V is TRBV29-1 and J is TRBJ1-1; the D gene is possibly TRBD1 (5 bases). Trimming removed 2 bases from V and 2 bases from J, with 9 bases in between. Germline loops: CDR1 SQVTM, CDR2 ANQGSEA. CDR3 length: 13 amino acids.

The chain recombines TRBV7-2 with TRBJ2-1; possibly TRBD2 for D (7 bases). V gave up 3 bases and J gave up 5 bases, with 11 bases separating them. The V gene's germline CDR1 is SGHTA and CDR2 FQGNSA. The CDR3 sequence is 14 residues long. CDR3 sequence reads: CASSLAGAHNEQFF. For the CDR3, the DNA is TGTGCCAGCAGCTTGGCGGGGGCCCACAATGAGCAGTTCTTC.

This chain joins TRBV4-1 and TRBJ1-4; TRBD1 matches 11 bases. V shed 1 base, J shed 6 bases, and the junction held 7 bases outside the gene matches. Germline CDR1 MGHRA, CDR2 YSYEKL. CDR3 length: 17 residues. The CDR3 sequence is CASSQAVPDRGHEKLFF. CDR3 sequence (DNA): TGCGCCAGCAGCCAAGCGGTCCCGGACAGGGGGCATGAAAAACTGTTTTTT.

This clone occurred once. The chain carries TRBV2 and TRBJ1-4; D remains ambiguous. V was pared by 5 bases and J by 0 bases, with 7 bases between. The germline V gene encodes CDR1 SNHLY and CDR2 FYNNEI. This CDR3 comprises 14 residues. The CDR3 spells CASSLVATNEKLFF. The CDR3 nucleotides read TGTGCCAGCAGTTTAGTTGCAACTAATGAAAAACTGTTTTTT.

The chain is built from TRBV4-2 and TRBJ2-7, with 12 bases that match TRBD2. This CDR3 is 16 amino acids long. Per the germline V gene, CDR1 is LGHNA and CDR2 is YNFKEQ. V lost 5 bases to trimming and J lost 2 bases; unmatched junction nucleotides: 7. CDR3 residues: CASSADLAGGPYEQYF. Here the CDR3 DNA reads TGTGCCAGCAGCGCCGACCTAGCGGGGGGGCCCTACGAGCAGTACTTC.

This clone was counted a few times. The chain has TRBV2 and TRBJ1-4, with TRBD1 identical over 7 bases. V trimming: 2 bases; J trimming: 5 bases; junction bases outside the gene matches: 5. CDR3 length: 15 amino acids. Germline CDR1 reads SNHLY; CDR2 reads FYNNEI. The CDR3 is CASSETGQPNEKLFF. For the CDR3, the DNA is TGTGCCAGCAGTGAAACGGGACAGCCGAATGAAAAACTGTTTTTT.

The V gene is TRBV6-5, the J gene TRBJ2-7; D gene ambiguous. The CDR3 is 12 residues long. V was shortened by 8 bases and J by 6 bases, with 14 bases between the two germline ends. The V gene's germline CDR1 is MNHEY and CDR2 SVGAGI. CDR3 in amino acids: CASSRSGSEQYF. In nucleotides, the CDR3 is TGTGCCAGCTCGAGGTCCGGTTCCGAGCAGTACTTC.

This sequence joins TRBV6-1 and TRBJ1-5; possibly TRBD1 for D (6 bases). There are 16 residues in the CDR3. Germline V gene sequence: CDR1 MNHNS, CDR2 SASEGT. Trimming shortened V by 4 bases and J by 0 bases, and 13 bases separated the two germline ends. Written as DNA, the CDR3 is TGTGCCAGCAGTGGAGGGTTGACAGGTAGCAATCAGCCCCAGCATTTT. It yields the protein CASSGGLTGSNQPQHF.

The genes are TRBV7-3 and TRBJ2-5, with 7 bases identical to TRBD1. The CDR3 loop spans 15 amino acids. Germline V gene lookup returns CDR1 SGHTA and CDR2 FQGTGA. The ends lost 5 bases at V and 7 bases at J; junction bases unmatched: 13. CDR3 bases: TGTGCCAGCAGCCCAGACCAGACAGGGTTGGCGACCCAGTACTTC. Amino acids: CASSPDQTGLATQYF.

The chain uses TRBV5-5 and TRBJ1-2; D remains unclear. Germline lookup yields CDR1 SGHKS and CDR2 YYEKEE (reference sequence). Between the trimmed V and J ends, which lost 1 base and 0 bases, there was a span of 10 bases. The CDR3 has 15 residues. CDR3 amino acids: CASSLQWAANYGYTF. The CDR3 region has the DNA TGTGCCAGCAGCTTGCAATGGGCCGCTAACTATGGCTACACCTTC.

This clone was recorded only once. The V and J genes are TRBV6-5 and TRBJ2-7; D may be TRBD2 (6 bases). The CDR3 spans 15 residues. In germline, CDR1 is MNHEY, CDR2 SVGAGI. V lost 0 bases and J 0 bases, leaving 9 bases between the germline ends. The DNA of the CDR3 is TGTGCCAGCAGTTACTCTGCGGGGACCTCCTACGAGCAGTACTTC. Amino acids: CASSYSAGTSYEQYF.